The present TCR beta chain was sequenced within a study of control samples from healthy donors and cancer patients. The CDR3 consists of 14 residues. V was clipped by 5 bases and J by 1 base, with 10 bases between them. Germline values: CDR1 SGHRS, CDR2 YFSETQ. Only one count was recorded for this clone. Some clones are missing from TCRdb's copy, which holds only in-frame ones; the method was immunoSEQ multiplex PCR. This table has about 57,000 clones, approximately 89% appearing once. The TCR comes from a man aged 25-40 years with colorectal cancer. The sequenced sample consisted of PBMCs. V is TRBV5-1 and J is TRBJ2-1; D possibly corresponds to TRBD2 (6 bases). CDR3 DNA: TGCGCCAGCAGGTGGGGGGAATCCTACAATGAGCAGTTCTTC. Translating it yields CASRWGESYNEQFF. The whole variable domain, filled in from reference TRBV5-1 and TRBJ2-1, reads KAGVTQTPRYLIKTRGQQVTLSCSPISGHRSVSWYQQTPGQGLQFLFEYFSETQRNKGNFPGRFSGRQFSNSRSEMNVSTLELGDSALYLCASRWGESYNEQFFGPGTRLTVL.